This T cell receptor beta chain was sequenced for a study of blood T cell repertoires in COVID-19. Study summary: From the United States, Italy and Spain came samples of acute and convalescent COVID-19. Sources were T cells, B-cell-depleted T cells, or PBMCs; the material itself was cDNA or gDNA.

The assay was immunoSEQ multiplex PCR, and TCRdb's table has in-frame clones only and misses some. The top ten hold 6% to 7% of the sample, which has approximately 250,000 clones, approximately 80% seen once. Germline V gene lookup returns CDR1 SNHLY and CDR2 FYNNEI. This CDR3 has 17 residues. The V segment lost 2 bases and the J segment 1 base; nucleotides outside the gene matches: 11. The sequence came from an older woman with active or convalescent COVID-19. The V gene is TRBV2, the J gene TRBJ2-7; 7 bases map to TRBD1. Sequenced: peripheral blood. CDR3 loop: CASSEPIPTGESYEQYV. The DNA of the CDR3 is TGTGCCAGCAGTGAACCCATCCCTACAGGGGAATCCTACGAGCAGTACGTC.